The following is a T cell receptor beta chain sequence with its context. The source of the sample is a study of T cell changes during pregnancy in multiple sclerosis. TCRdb's table, derived via immunoSEQ multiplex PCR, lists solely in-frame clones and lacks some. Of around 52,000 clones listed, 92% are singletons. Germline CDR1 is SGHNT and CDR2 is YYREEE (reference sequence). The V end lost 0 bases, the J end lost 4 bases, and 10 bases lay between the germline ends. This CDR3 is 14 amino acids long. The sequencing here drew on CD4+ T cells from peripheral blood mononuclear cells, taken in the second trimester of pregnancy. J is TRBJ1-1 and V is TRBV5-4; possible D gene TRBD1, 6 bases. The receptor was derived from a female donor with multiple sclerosis, enrolled in a pregnancy study. The DNA for the CDR3 is TGTGCCAGCAGCTTGGGCCAGGGGTCCACTGAAGCTTTCTTT. Its translation: CASSLGQGSTEAFF. Variable domain in full (rest from reference TRBV5-4 and TRBJ1-1): ETGVTQSPTHLIKTRGQQVTLRCSSQSGHNTVSWYQQALGQGPQFIFQYYREEENGRGNFPPRFSGLQFPNYSSELNVNALELDDSALYLCASSLGQGSTEAFFGQGTRLTVV.